Sequencing of this TCR beta chain was carried out in a study of sequential checkpoint blockade in melanoma. Study overall: Roughly 23 patients had matched tumor biopsies before treatment and at week 13 after nivolumab or ipilimumab alone. General observations from the study: Clinical benefit was about 30 times likelier when tumor T-cell fraction and clonality increased.

Indicated treatment: randomized to nivolumab then ipilimumab (arm A) or the reverse (arm B). Some clones are missing from TCRdb's copy, which holds only in-frame ones; the method was immunoSEQ multiplex PCR. The table shows about 1,000 clones, with over 15% occurring only once. The germline V gene encodes CDR1 SGDLS and CDR2 YYNGEE. This CDR3 contains 15 residues. Trimming pared 4 bases from V and 0 bases from J, leaving 14 bases between. This clone ranks as medium-sized. Its antigen is not identified. The genes are TRBV9 and TRBJ2-7; the D gene is possibly TRBD2 (6 bases). The receptor comes from a human donor with melanoma. The source material was tumor tissue (inferred from file names), sampled from a patient given nivolumab and ipilimumab in sequence. Here the CDR3 DNA reads TGTGCCAGCAGCTTATATGGGGGGAGCTCCTACGAGCAGTACTTC. It translates to CASSLYGGSSYEQYF.